The next 18 T cell receptor beta chains were all read from a single sample in a study of shared clonotypes between healthy human individuals. TCRdb's copy holds only in-frame clones and misses some; the assay was immunoSEQ multiplex PCR. The sample lists some 2,500,000 clones, approximately 90% seen once, with 0.37% in the top ten. The sequenced sample was naive CD4+ T cells from PBMCs. Subset indicated: CD45RA+ positively selected. The receptors were gathered from a man between 18 and 35 years old in good health. Some clones in this sample may be carry-over from other donors' samples.

This sequence joins TRBV7-2 and TRBJ2-5; 7 bases map to TRBD2. V shed 5 bases, J shed 5 bases, and the junction held 14 bases outside the gene matches. CDR3 length: 16 residues. Germline V gives CDR1 SGHTA, CDR2 FQGNSA. The CDR3 loop reads CASSPGGAGAWETQYF. CDR3 DNA sequence: TGTGCCAGCAGCCCTGGTGGGGCGGGAGCATGGGAGACCCAGTACTTC.

This chain connects TRBV30 to TRBJ2-1; 7 bases agree with TRBD2. The CDR3 contains 14 residues. With V trimmed by 2 bases and J by 9 bases, 10 bases remained unmatched. Germline V gene lookup returns CDR1 GTSNPN and CDR2 SVGIG (reference sequence). This chain's CDR3 is CAWSTAGLFAEQFF. In nucleotides, the CDR3 is TGTGCCTGGAGTACAGCGGGACTTTTCGCTGAGCAGTTCTTC.

To note about this clone: Other DNA sequences within the sample encode an identical CDR3. This chain joins TRBV15 and TRBJ2-7, with D perhaps matching TRBD2 (5 bases). V dropped 3 bases and J dropped 0 bases, with 12 bases sitting between them. Germline lookup yields CDR1 LNHNV and CDR2 YYDKDF (reference sequence). This CDR3 contains 15 residues. CDR3 DNA sequence: TGTGCCACCAGCAGGGGAACCGGGATCTCCTACGAGCAGTACTTC. Translating it yields CATSRGTGISYEQYF.

This sequence joins TRBV29-1 and TRBJ2-2; 12 positions agree with TRBD1. Germline CDR1 SQVTM, CDR2 ANQGSEA. The CDR3 loop spans 17 amino acids. V trimming: 6 bases; J trimming: 4 bases; junction bases outside the gene matches: 12. CDR3 amino acids: CSVQTRDRGRVTGELFF. CDR3 in DNA: TGCAGCGTGCAAACCCGGGACAGGGGGCGCGTCACCGGGGAGCTGTTTTTT.

The genes are TRBV14 and TRBJ1-4; 7 bases fit TRBD1. CDR3 size: 14 residues. V lost 2 bases, J lost 7 bases, and 4 bases stayed unmatched. Germline V lookup: CDR1 SGHDN, CDR2 FVKESK. The CDR3 here is CASSQQGVGEKLFF. CDR3 DNA sequence: TGTGCCAGCAGCCAACAGGGGGTCGGTGAAAAACTGTTTTTT.

The CDR3 is CSVEGAGGKNIQYF. The CDR3 DNA reads TGCAGCGTTGAGGGGGCCGGGGGCAAAAACATTCAGTACTTC. The chain recombines TRBV29-1 with TRBJ2-4; D may match TRBD1 or TRBD2 (6 bases each). CDR1 is SQVTM and CDR2 is ANQGSEA in the germline V gene. The CDR3 runs to 14 residues. Trimming stripped 3 bases from V and 3 bases from J, with 12 bases between.

The rearrangement uses TRBV12-5 and TRBJ2-1; D may match TRBD1 or TRBD2 (5 bases each). V lost 9 bases and J lost 2, with 20 bases in between. In germline, CDR1 is LGHNT, CDR2 FRNRAP. The CDR3 has 16 amino acids. CDR3 sequence: CASSRVGVGAYNEQFF. The CDR3 DNA follows: TGTGCTAGCTCTCGAGTGGGCGTGGGGGCCTACAATGAGCAGTTCTTC.

This chain uses TRBV5-1 with TRBJ2-7, with TRBD2 matching 7 bases. With 2 bases clipped from V and 6 bases from J, the junction kept 5 bases outside the gene matches. Germline CDR1 and CDR2: SGHRS and YFSETQ. The CDR3 loop spans 13 amino acids. This CDR3 is CASSLGEGIEQYF. CDR3 coding DNA: TGCGCCAGCAGCTTAGGGGAGGGGATCGAGCAGTACTTC.

This sequence joins TRBV28 and TRBJ1-2; D possibly corresponds to TRBD1 (5 bases). The CDR3 spans 15 residues. V lost 5 bases and J lost 4, with 17 bases in between. CDR1 and CDR2 (germline): MDHEN, SYDVKM. The CDR3 DNA is TGTGCCAGCAGTGGGAGGACACCGCCTGGCTATGGCTACACCTTC. Translated, it gives CASSGRTPPGYGYTF.

This rearrangement joins TRBV10-3 to TRBJ2-1; D is undetermined. CDR3 length: 14 residues. Per germline, CDR1 ENHRY and CDR2 SYGVKD. Trimming took 3 bases from V and 8 from J, leaving 14 bases between them. Here the CDR3 DNA reads TGTGCCATCAGTGATCCCGCCCATCAACATGAGCAGTTCTTC. It is translated as CAISDPAHQHEQFF.

The rearrangement joins TRBV15 to TRBJ1-5; no clear D gene. The V end was cut by 0 bases, the J end by 4 bases, with 4 bases between. Germline loops: CDR1 LNHNV, CDR2 YYDKDF (reference sequence). The CDR3 sequence is 13 residues long. DNA of the CDR3: TGTGCCACCAGCAGAGATCTGAATCAGCCCCAGCATTTT. Residues: CATSRDLNQPQHF.

This sequence joins TRBV28 and TRBJ2-7, with 9 bases lining up with TRBD2. This CDR3 is built from 14 residues. Germline V gene data show CDR1 as MDHEN and CDR2 as SYDVKM. V trimming: 3 bases; J trimming: 6 bases; junction bases outside the gene matches: 6. The CDR3 region is CASSLELAGREQYF. In DNA form, the CDR3 reads TGTGCCAGCAGTTTGGAGCTAGCGGGACGCGAGCAGTACTTC. Variable domain in full (rest from reference TRBV28 and TRBJ2-7): DVKVTQSSRYLVKRTGEKVFLECVQDMDHENMFWYRQDPGLGLRLIYFSYDVKMKEKGDIPEGYSVSREKKERFSLILESASTNQTSMYLCASSLELAGREQYFGPGTRLTVT.

The chain has TRBV6-4 and TRBJ1-5; D is unresolved. This CDR3 has 14 residues. Per germline, CDR1 MRHNA and CDR2 SNTAGT. Trimming pared 7 bases from V and 3 bases from J, leaving 13 bases between. The CDR3 DNA follows: TGTGCCAGCACCCGGCAGGCGGACAATCAGCCCCAGCATTTT. It codes for CASTRQADNQPQHF.

V usage is TRBV29-1 and J usage is TRBJ2-7, with D perhaps TRBD1 or TRBD2 (5 bases each). The CDR3 is 13 residues long. Germline V lookup: CDR1 SQVTM, CDR2 ANQGSEA. V was shortened by 7 bases and J by 2 bases, with 15 bases between the two germline ends. The CDR3 DNA is TGCAGCGCACTCCGGGACGGAACCTACGAGCAGTACTTC. Its protein is CSALRDGTYEQYF.

The gene calls are TRBV19 and TRBJ2-7; TRBD1 matches at 7 bases. The CDR3 loop spans 14 amino acids. CDR1 is LNHDA and CDR2 is SQIVND in the germline V gene (reference sequence). V was pared by 3 bases and J by 6 bases, with 8 bases of the junction left unmatched. The CDR3 region has the DNA TGTGCCAGTAGTATGGATCGGCCAGGGGGCGAGCAGTACTTC. Residues: CASSMDRPGGEQYF.

This clone came up a few times. Other DNA sequences in this sample translate to the same CDR3. The chain is built from TRBV19 and TRBJ1-1, with D hard to call. The CDR3 runs to 12 residues. Looked up from germline, CDR1 is LNHDA and CDR2 is SQIVND (reference sequence). Trimming cost V 3 bases and J 1 base, with 3 bases left between them. CDR3 protein: CASSMGNTEAFF. CDR3 DNA: TGTGCCAGTAGTATGGGGAACACTGAAGCTTTCTTT.

The rearrangement uses TRBV2 and TRBJ2-7, with D unclear. CDR3 length: 17 residues. CDR1 SNHLY and CDR2 FYNNEI come from the germline V gene. The V gene lost 0 bases and the J gene lost 2 bases, with 17 bases spanning the gap. The CDR3 reads CASSEAGARTGPYEQYF. CDR3 sequence (DNA): TGTGCCAGCAGTGAAGCTGGAGCAAGGACGGGCCCCTACGAGCAGTACTTC.

The J gene is TRBJ2-7, the V gene TRBV5-4; 7 bases align to TRBD1. The CDR3 contains 15 residues. Germline V CDR1 and CDR2: SGHNT, YYREEE (reference sequence). J was trimmed by 2 bases and V by 4 bases; bases with no gene match: 9. The CDR3: CASSVQGQRAYEQYF. The CDR3 DNA follows: TGTGCCAGCAGCGTGCAGGGACAGAGAGCCTACGAGCAGTACTTC.